This TCR beta chain was documented in a study of blood T cell repertoires in COVID-19. Across the whole study: The origin of the acute and convalescent COVID-19 samples was the United States, Italy and Spain. T cells, B-cell-depleted T cells, or PBMCs provided the cDNA or gDNA that served as material.

Per the original data handling: For nucleated cells, counts were estimated from reference gene primer amplification. Clones were sequenced by immunoSEQ multiplex PCR, and TCRdb holds only the in-frame ones, with some missing. V, J and clone size are those of that table, while D and trimming were read from the DNA. This table holds about 88,000 clones, under 90% found once. The CDR3 totals 18 residues. The V and J ends lost 2 bases and 5 bases respectively, with 22 bases between them. The V gene's germline CDR1 is LGHNT and CDR2 FRNRAP. The receptor was derived from a woman aged 65 to 85 with acute or convalescent COVID-19. The V call is TRBV12-5, the J call TRBJ1-5; weak D call: TRBD1 (5 bases). Sample: peripheral blood. The CDR3 nucleotides read TGTGCTAGTGGTTTGAAGTTTTGGGGCTCATCGAGGCATCAGCCCCAGCATTTT. It specifies CASGLKFWGSSRHQPQHF.